This note documents a single T cell receptor beta chain sequence. These data come from a study of blood T cell repertoires in COVID-19. Overall study context: The study drew acute and convalescent COVID-19 samples from the United States, Italy and Spain. Sources were T cells, B-cell-depleted T cells, or PBMCs; the material itself was cDNA or gDNA.

Authors' analysis steps: For nucleated cells, counts were estimated from reference gene primer amplification. Here immunoSEQ multiplex PCR was the method, and the copy in TCRdb shows in-frame clones only, minus some. For V, J and clone size, that table is used; D and trimming come from the DNA. This sample carries 150,000 or so clones, around 86% of them seen once, and the ten largest clones take around 6.5%. Trimming pared 0 bases from V and 7 bases from J, leaving 16 bases between. The CDR3 extends over 15 amino acids. Per the germline V gene, CDR1 is SGHTS and CDR2 is YDEGEE. The J gene is TRBJ1-2, the V gene TRBV5-8; D is perhaps TRBD1 (6 bases). Sequencing was done on a sample of peripheral blood. The origin of this receptor is a man aged 80 or over with acute or convalescent COVID-19. The CDR3 here is CASSLGGQLYLGYTF. The CDR3 nucleotides read TGTGCCAGCAGCTTGGGCGGACAGCTCTATCTTGGCTACACCTTC.